This section outlines one TCR beta chain sequence together with its context. What it recognizes is unknown. The entry originates in a study of CD8 T cell repertoires and HIV-1 epitope variants. Notes on the study in general: Most of the nine antigen-specific clonotypes appeared cross-reactive to autologous or escape variants.

TCR beta CDR3 was sequenced at survey depth on immunoSEQ. Profiled with immunoSEQ multiplex PCR; TCRdb holds only in-frame clones, not every one. The repertoire consists of 6,000 to 8,000 clones, with 55% to 65% occurring once and the leading ten covering roughly 40%. Germline assignment: CDR1 LNHDA and CDR2 SQIVND (reference sequence). This CDR3 has 14 amino acids. Trimming left V 5 bases short and J 5 bases short, with 15 bases between. J is TRBJ1-1 and V is TRBV19; maybe TRBD1 (6 bases). This receptor was taken from a male donor with HIV. The sample comprised cultured CD8+ T cells derived from PBMCs. The CDR3: CASSPFERGTEAFF. Here the CDR3 DNA reads TGTGCCAGTAGTCCCTTCGAAAGGGGGACTGAAGCTTTCTTT.